A selection of T cell receptor beta chains follows, all from one sample in a study of blood T cells in healthy people across ages. TCRdb used MiXCR to reprocess the 5' RACE reads, holding one entry per CDR3 protein. The sample has around 1,000,000 distinct CDR3 sequences; approximately 38% are singletons. The specimen was blood. All receptors derive from a man younger than 30 in good health. The CDR3 runs from the conserved cysteine through the conserved F or W. Each record gives: J gene, D gene, clone size, V gene, CDR3 DNA, CDR3 protein. D genes are given only for firm matches. Expanded clones are given a class, and other clones once, few, many or no size at all.

TRBJ1-2	.	few	TRBV9	TGTGCCAGCAGCCCGAAGCAGGGATTCGCTAACTATGGCTACACCTTC	CASSPKQGFANYGYTF
TRBJ2-7	TRBD2	.	TRBV20-1	TGCAGTGCTAGAGGGGGACTAGACTACAATGAGCAGTACTTC	CSARGGLDYNEQYF
TRBJ2-5	.	.	TRBV24-1	TGTGCCACCAGCATACTAGGTTGGTGGCAACCATCGGAGACCCAGTACTTC	CATSILGWWQPSETQYF
TRBJ2-5	.	.	TRBV9	TGTGCCAGCAGCGTAGGCGGAGGGGCGAGGGAGACCCAGTACTTC	CASSVGGGARETQYF
TRBJ1-4	.	few	TRBV12-3/TRBV12-4	TGTGCCAGCAGTTTGGAATTAGGGGCGAATAATGAAAAACTGTTTTTT	CASSLELGANNEKLFF
TRBJ1-5	.	.	TRBV28	TGTGCCACCACGACAGGCGGCTATCAGCCCCAGCATTTT	CATTTGGYQPQHF
TRBJ1-2	.	many	TRBV5-1	TGCGCCAGCAGCGATATAGACAGATATGGCTACACCTTC	CASSDIDRYGYTF
TRBJ1-2	TRBD1	.	TRBV6-6	TGTGCCAGCAGCCGAGAGACAGGGGGTATTGGCTACACCTTC	CASSRETGGIGYTF
TRBJ1-1	.	few	TRBV11-1	TGTGCCAGCAGCCAACTAGGATCACTCCACGTCGAGGGGCTCAACACTGAAGCTTTCTTT	CASSQLGSLHVEGLNTEAFF
TRBJ2-3	TRBD2	.	TRBV9	TGTGCCAGCAGCCCCCCAAGTATAGGACTAGCGGGGGGGCCTCGGACAGATACGCAGTATTTT	CASSPPSIGLAGGPRTDTQYF
TRBJ2-1	.	few	TRBV24-1	TGTGCCACCAGTGACTTGAACCAGGGTGGGGATGAGCAGTTCTTC	CATSDLNQGGDEQFF
TRBJ1-2	.	.	TRBV20-1	TGCAGTGCTAGGGGCGGCTACTATGGCTACACCTTC	CSARGGYYGYTF
TRBJ2-5	.	.	TRBV24-1	TGTGCCACCAGTGGTTATCAAGGTTATAAAGAGACCCAGTACTTC	CATSGYQGYKETQYF
TRBJ2-3	TRBD2	few	TRBV27	TGTGCCAGCAGTTTGGGGGGGGTGCAGGCAGATACGCAGTATTTT	CASSLGGVQADTQYF
TRBJ1-1	TRBD1	.	TRBV24-1	TGTGCCACCAGTGACCCGGGACAGCACCTGAACACTGAAGCTTTCTTT	CATSDPGQHLNTEAFF
TRBJ2-5	TRBD2	.	TRBV24-1	TGTGCCACCAGTGAAATTAGCGGGGCGGAGACCCAGTACTTC	CATSEISGAETQYF
TRBJ2-2	.	.	TRBV2	TGTGCCACCATACAGGGAACCGGGGAGCTGTTTTTT	CATIQGTGELFF
TRBJ1-2	TRBD1	few	TRBV2	TGTGCCAGCAGTGGCCTCAGGACAGGGGTTAACTATGGCTACACCTTC	CASSGLRTGVNYGYTF
TRBJ2-1	.	many	TRBV25-1	TGTGCCAGCAGTACCACAGGGAGCTCCTACAATGAGCAGTTCTTC	CASSTTGSSYNEQFF
TRBJ1-1	.	.	TRBV19	TGTGCCAGTAGTACTGGAACAGGGAGCCTTGGAAGTGAAGCTTTCTTT	CASSTGTGSLGSEAFF
TRBJ1-1	.	few	TRBV7-3	TGTGCCAGCAGCCTTAACCGAATGAACACTGAAGCTTTCTTT	CASSLNRMNTEAFF
TRBJ2-5	TRBD1	.	TRBV20-1	TGCAGTGCTGGACCGACAGGGGGCGCCCATGAGCAGTACTTC	CSAGPTGGAHEQYF
TRBJ1-2	.	few	TRBV3-1	TGTGCCAGCAGCCAAGTTGTTTGGCAGAACTATGGCTACACCTTC	CASSQVVWQNYGYTF
TRBJ2-3	TRBD1	many	TRBV10-3	TGTGCCATCAGCGGGACAGAAGGGGATACGCAGTATTTT	CAISGTEGDTQYF
TRBJ2-2	TRBD1	.	TRBV28	TGTGCCAGCAGTCTCGGACAGGGCGATGGAACCGGGGAGCTGTTTTTT	CASSLGQGDGTGELFF
TRBJ1-1	.	.	TRBV18	TGTGCCAGCTCACCACCGTCGGGGGGGCTGAACACTGAAGCTTTCTTT	CASSPPSGGLNTEAFF
TRBJ1-4	.	.	TRBV30	TGTGCCTGGAGTCGGGGGGCTGTGCGTGAAAAACTGTTTTTT	CAWSRGAVREKLFF
TRBJ2-3	.	many	TRBV18	TGTGCCAGCTCACCACCATCTCTAGGGGTGACGCAGTATTTT	CASSPPSLGVTQYF
TRBJ1-4	TRBD1	.	TRBV7-9	TGTGCCAGCAGCTTACTAGGCCGGACAGGGGGCGCAGAAAAACTGTTTTTT	CASSLLGRTGGAEKLFF
TRBJ1-2	.	few	TRBV28	TGTGCCAGCAGTTTTGGTTGGGGCTACACCTTC	CASSFGWGYTF
TRBJ2-7	TRBD2	few	TRBV10-3	TGTGCCTCTTCGGGGGGTCCCGAGCAGTACTTC	CASSGGPEQYF
TRBJ1-1	TRBD1	few	TRBV2	TGTGCCAGTACCCCGAGGACAGGGAGGAATACTGAAGCTTTCTTT	CASTPRTGRNTEAFF
TRBJ2-1	TRBD1	.	TRBV7-6	TGTGCCGGCAGCTTAGCGCTGGGACAGGGATCCTACAATGAGCAGTTCTTC	CAGSLALGQGSYNEQFF
TRBJ1-1	.	.	TRBV15	TGTGCCACCAGTGCCTACGGGACTCCCGGTGAAGCTTTCTTT	CATSAYGTPGEAFF
TRBJ1-5	TRBD1	few	TRBV4-3	TGCGCCAGCAGCCGATCAGTGGGACAGGGCAATCAGCCCCAGCATTTT	CASSRSVGQGNQPQHF
TRBJ1-5	TRBD1	few	TRBV20-1	TGCAGTGCTAGAGCGACAGGGGATTGGGGACAGCCCCAGCATTTT	CSARATGDWGQPQHF
TRBJ2-4	.	.	TRBV12-3/TRBV12-4	TGTGCCAGCAGTTTGCCGGGCCTACCCCAAATGGGCAAAAACATTCAGTACTTC	CASSLPGLPQMGKNIQYF
TRBJ1-6	.	.	TRBV6-5	TGTGCCAGCAGTTACGGTGGCAGGCACAGTTCACCCCTCCACTTT	CASSYGGRHSSPLHF
TRBJ1-2	.	.	TRBV27	TGTGCCAGCAGTTTCGGAGGGGGTAAAGGCTACACCTTC	CASSFGGGKGYTF
TRBJ2-5	.	.	TRBV9	TGTGCCAGCAGCGGCCTTGGAGACAATGAGCAGTACTTC	CASSGLGDNEQYF
TRBJ2-7	.	many	TRBV11-2	TGTGCCAGCAGCCCCCTTGCCAGGACAAGGGCTCTTTGGGAGCAGTACTTC	CASSPLARTRALWEQYF
TRBJ2-5	TRBD2	.	TRBV25-1	TGTGCCAGCAGTGCCCCGGGACTAGCGGCCCAGTACTTC	CASSAPGLAAQYF
TRBJ1-4	.	.	TRBV14	TGTGCCAGCAGCCAGAGCCGGGGTAGAGCTAATGAAAAACTGTTTTTT	CASSQSRGRANEKLFF
TRBJ2-5	.	few	TRBV24-1	TGTGCCACCAGTGACCCTACTTCTCCCGGTGAGCAGTACTTC	CATSDPTSPGEQYF
TRBJ1-1	.	.	TRBV6-5	TGTGCCAGCAGTTATGACACAACCATTTTGAACACTGAAGCTTTCTTT	CASSYDTTILNTEAFF
TRBJ2-3	TRBD1	.	TRBV5-5	TGTGCCAGCAGCTTCCTGACAGGGTCTGGCACAGATACGCAGTATTTT	CASSFLTGSGTDTQYF
TRBJ1-1	TRBD1	few	TRBV5-1	TGCGCCAGCAGCTTGGCTAGGGGGCAAGGTGAAGCTTTCTTT	CASSLARGQGEAFF